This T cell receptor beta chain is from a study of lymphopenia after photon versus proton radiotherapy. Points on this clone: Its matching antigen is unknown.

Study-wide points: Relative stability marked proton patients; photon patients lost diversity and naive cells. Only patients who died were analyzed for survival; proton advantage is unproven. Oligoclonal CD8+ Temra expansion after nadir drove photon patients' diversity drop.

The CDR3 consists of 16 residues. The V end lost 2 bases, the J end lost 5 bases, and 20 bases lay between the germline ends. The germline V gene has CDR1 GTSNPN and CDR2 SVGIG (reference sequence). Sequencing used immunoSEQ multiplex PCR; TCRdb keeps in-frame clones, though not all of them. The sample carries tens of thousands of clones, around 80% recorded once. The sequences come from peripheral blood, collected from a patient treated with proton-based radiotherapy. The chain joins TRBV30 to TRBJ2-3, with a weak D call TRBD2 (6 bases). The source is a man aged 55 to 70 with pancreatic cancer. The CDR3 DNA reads TGTGCCTGGAGTCTCCTTGGAGCGGGTGGGATAGATACGCAGTATTTT. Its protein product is CAWSLLGAGGIDTQYF.